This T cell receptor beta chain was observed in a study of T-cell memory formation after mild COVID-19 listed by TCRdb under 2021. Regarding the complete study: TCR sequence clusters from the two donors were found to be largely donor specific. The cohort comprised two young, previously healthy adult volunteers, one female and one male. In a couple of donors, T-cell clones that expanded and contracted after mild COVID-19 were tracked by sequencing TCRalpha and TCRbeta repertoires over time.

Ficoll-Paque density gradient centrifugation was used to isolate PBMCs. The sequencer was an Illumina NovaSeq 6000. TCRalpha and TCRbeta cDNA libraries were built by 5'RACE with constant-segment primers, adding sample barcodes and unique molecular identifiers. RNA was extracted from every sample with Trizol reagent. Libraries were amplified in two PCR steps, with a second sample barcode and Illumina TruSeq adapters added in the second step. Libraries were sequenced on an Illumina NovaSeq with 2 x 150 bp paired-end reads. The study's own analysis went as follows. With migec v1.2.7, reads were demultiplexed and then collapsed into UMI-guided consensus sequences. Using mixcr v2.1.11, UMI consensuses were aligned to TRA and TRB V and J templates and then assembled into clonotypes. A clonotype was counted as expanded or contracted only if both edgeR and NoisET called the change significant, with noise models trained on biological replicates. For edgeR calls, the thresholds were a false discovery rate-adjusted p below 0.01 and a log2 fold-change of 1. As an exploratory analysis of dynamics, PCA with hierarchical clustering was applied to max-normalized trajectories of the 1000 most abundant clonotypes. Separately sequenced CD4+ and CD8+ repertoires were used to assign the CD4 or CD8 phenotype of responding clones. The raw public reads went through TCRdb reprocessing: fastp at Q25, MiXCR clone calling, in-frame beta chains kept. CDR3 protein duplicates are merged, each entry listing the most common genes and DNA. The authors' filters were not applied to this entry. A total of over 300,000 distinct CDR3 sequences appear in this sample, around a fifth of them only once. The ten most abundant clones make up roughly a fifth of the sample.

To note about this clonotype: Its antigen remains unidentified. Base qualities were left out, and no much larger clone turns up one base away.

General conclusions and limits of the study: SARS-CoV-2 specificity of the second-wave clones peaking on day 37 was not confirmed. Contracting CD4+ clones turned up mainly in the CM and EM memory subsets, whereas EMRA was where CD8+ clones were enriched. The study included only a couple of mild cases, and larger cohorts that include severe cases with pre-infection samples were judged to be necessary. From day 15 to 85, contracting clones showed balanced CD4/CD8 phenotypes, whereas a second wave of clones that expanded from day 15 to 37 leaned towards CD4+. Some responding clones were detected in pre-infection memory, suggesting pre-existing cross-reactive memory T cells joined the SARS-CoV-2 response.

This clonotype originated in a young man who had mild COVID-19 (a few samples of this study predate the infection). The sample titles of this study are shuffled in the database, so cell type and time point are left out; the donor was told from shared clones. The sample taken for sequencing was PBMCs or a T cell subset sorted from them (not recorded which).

At the DNA level, the sequence is TGTGCCAGCAGCCGACGTTCGGACACCACGAACACCGGGGAGCTGTTTTTT. It encodes CASSRRSDTTNTGELFF. The chain joins TRBV11-2 to TRBJ2-2; the D gene is perhaps TRBD1, on 5 matching bases. V gives up 5 bases and J gives up 0 bases, and the segment between their germline ends measures 16 bases. CDR1 SGHAT and CDR2 FQNNGV were looked up in the germline V gene. Including the terminal cysteine and phenylalanine, the CDR3 comprises 17 residues. Only the CDR3 DNA is retained, 51 bases long and in frame from the first base.